This passage covers 9 T cell receptor beta chains from one sample sequenced in a study of blood T cell repertoires in COVID-19. Measured with immunoSEQ multiplex PCR; TCRdb has only the in-frame clones, and not every one. The data hold roughly 180,000 clones, with around four fifths observed a single time. The sequenced material came from PBMCs or T cells enriched from blood (not recorded which). The receptors come from a woman aged 45-65 years in a cohort exposed to, infected with or recovered from COVID-19 (not recorded which).

The rearrangement uses TRBV5-3 and TRBJ1-1; D is unresolved. TRBV5-3 is an ORF; its function is uncertain. The ends were cut back, 3 bases at V and 1 base at J, with 7 bases in the middle. The CDR3 runs to 13 residues. In nucleotides, the CDR3 is TGTGCCAGAAGCTGGGAGGAGAACACTGAAGCTTTCTTT. Translated: CARSWEENTEAFF.

This clone was seen a handful of times. The V gene is TRBV18, the J gene TRBJ1-2, with D perhaps TRBD1 (6 bases). V lost 6 bases to trimming and J lost 5 bases, with 19 bases between them. The length of the CDR3 is 15 residues. CDR1 is KGHSH and CDR2 is LQKENI in the germline V gene. Here the CDR3 DNA reads TGTGCCAGCTCCCCGGAAGGGGACACCCGATATGGCTACACCTTC. As protein: CASSPEGDTRYGYTF.

This rearrangement joins TRBV30 to TRBJ1-2; D possibly corresponds to TRBD1 (6 bases). This CDR3 spans 12 amino acids. Germline V gives CDR1 GTSNPN, CDR2 SVGIG (reference sequence). Trimming cost V 0 bases and J 8 bases, with 10 bases left between them. The CDR3: CAWSVHRDGYTF. In DNA form, the CDR3 reads TGTGCCTGGAGTGTACACAGGGACGGCTACACCTTC.

The rearrangement joins TRBV7-2 to TRBJ2-7; D is possibly TRBD2 (6 bases). Germline loops: CDR1 SGHTA, CDR2 FQGNSA. The CDR3 is 15 amino acids. Trimming removed 7 bases from V and 2 bases from J, with 18 bases in between. The DNA for the CDR3 is TGTGCCAGCACCCCACCGAGCTGGGAGGCCTACGAGCAGTACTTC. Residues: CASTPPSWEAYEQYF.

V is TRBV4-1 and J is TRBJ1-2; TRBD1 aligns across 7 bases. Germline trimming cut 0 bases from V and 6 bases from J; bases unmatched to any gene: 13. Germline CDR1 and CDR2: MGHRA and YSYEKL. The CDR3 consists of 17 residues. Here the CDR3 reads CASSQDQNRGISHGYTF. CDR3 DNA sequence: TGCGCCAGCAGCCAAGATCAAAACAGGGGTATTTCTCATGGCTACACCTTC.

The genes are TRBV5-5 and TRBJ2-7, with TRBD2 matching 8 bases. The CDR3 runs 16 residues. Germline V gives CDR1 SGHKS, CDR2 YYEKEE (reference sequence). With V trimmed by 1 base and J by 4 bases, 10 bases remained unmatched. CDR3 nucleotides: TGTGCCAGCAGCTTGAGGGCCCAGGGCGGGGGGTACGAGCAGTACTTC. Translating it yields CASSLRAQGGGYEQYF.

This chain connects TRBV7-2 to TRBJ1-2, with D hard to call. V lost 2 bases, J lost 2 bases, and 15 bases lay in between. This CDR3 region has 16 residues. Germline CDR1 and CDR2: SGHTA and FQGNSA. The CDR3 protein is CASSLSRQTLNYGYTF. The CDR3 nucleotides are TGTGCCAGCAGCTTATCCAGGCAAACCCTAAACTATGGCTACACCTTC.

V is TRBV5-4 and J is TRBJ2-7, with 9 bases fitting TRBD1. Germline CDR1 reads SGHNT; CDR2 reads YYREEE (reference sequence). The length of the CDR3 is 15 residues. The junction had 4 bases not matched to a gene; V was cut back by 2 bases and J by 1 base. The CDR3 nucleotides read TGTGCCAGCAGCTTCACAGGGGGCGCGTCCTACGAGCAGTACTTC. Its translation: CASSFTGGASYEQYF.

This chain joins TRBV5-1 and TRBJ2-1, with 7 bases matching TRBD2. This CDR3 region has 14 residues. V gave up 2 bases and J gave up 6 bases; unmatched junction bases: 5. Germline V gene lookup returns CDR1 SGHRS and CDR2 YFSETQ. DNA for the CDR3: TGCGCCAGCAGCTTATCGGGGGGAATCAATGAGCAGTTCTTC. Protein: CASSLSGGINEQFF. The variable domain in full, completed from reference TRBV5-1 and TRBJ2-1, reads KAGVTQTPRYLIKTRGQQVTLSCSPISGHRSVSWYQQTPGQGLQFLFEYFSETQRNKGNFPGRFSGRQFSNSRSEMNVSTLELGDSALYLCASSLSGGINEQFFGPGTRLTVL.